This T cell receptor (beta chain) was obtained from a study of blood T cell repertoires in COVID-19. Whole-study context: Material from acute and convalescent COVID-19 was sourced from the United States, Italy and Spain.

The CDR3 totals 16 residues. Germline CDR1 reads MDHEN; CDR2 reads SYDVKM. Trimming cost V 6 bases and J 0 bases; bases outside gene matches: 8. Authors' methods: Reference gene primers were amplified, and this amplification served to estimate nucleated cell counts. Generated by immunoSEQ multiplex PCR, the TCRdb table keeps only in-frame clones and is missing some. Clone size and V and J calls were adopted from that table, with D and trimming inferred from the DNA. The sample includes approximately 70,000 clones, 86% seen only once; the top ten take about 4%. V and J are TRBV28 and TRBJ1-1; 9 bases agree with TRBD1. Input material: peripheral blood. This receptor was taken from a man aged 65 to 85 with active COVID-19. The CDR3 bases are TGTGCCAGCAGCATCCTGGGACAGGGTATGAACACTGAAGCTTTCTTT. Translated: CASSILGQGMNTEAFF.